The source of this T cell receptor (beta chain) is a study of STAT3 mutations in large granular lymphocyte leukemia. At the level of the study: Immunosuppressive therapy was given to more than half of T-LGLL patients. General study points: TCR clonotype switching after therapy occurred in about 30% of the 18 patients. In several patients, dominant TCR clone burden exceeded STAT3 mutant burden, suggesting STAT3 mutation arose secondarily. At least one immunodominant TCR beta clonotype appeared in every T-cell large granular lymphocyte leukemia patient.

Trimming removed 5 bases from V and 3 bases from J; junction bases left unmatched: 8. This CDR3 has 15 amino acids. Germline loops: CDR1 MNHNS, CDR2 SASEGT. Regarding this clone: What it binds is not known.

Sequencing was performed with immunoSEQ multiplex PCR; in TCRdb, only in-frame clones are kept and a portion is missing. The table includes approximately 5,200 clones, around half detected once. The chain carries TRBV6-1 and TRBJ1-2, with 8 bases identical to TRBD1. This clonotype was obtained from a woman aged 70-85 years with T-cell large granular lymphocyte leukemia. Some clones in this sample may be carry-over from other donors' samples. The sequencing input was peripheral blood mononuclear cells. DNA of the CDR3: TGTGCCAGCAGTTTCAGGGGGCTGTCGGACTATGGCTACACCTTC. Its translation: CASSFRGLSDYGYTF.